These 32 T cell receptor beta chains originate from one sample sequenced in a study of T cells in localized non-small cell lung cancer. The protocol was immunoSEQ multiplex PCR, while the TCRdb copy is restricted to in-frame clones and leaves out a portion. The data contain about 2,600 clones, about 24% of them seen just once; the ten biggest clones take up around 30%. Here the sequenced sample was lung tumor tissue, taken before any cancer treatment. These receptors were taken from a male donor at least 60 years old with stage I lung adenocarcinoma.

This clone was counted a few times. The chain recombines TRBV11-3 with TRBJ2-2; tentative D call: TRBD1 (5 bases). Germline V gene data show CDR1 as SGHNT and CDR2 as YENEEA. Trimming took off 2 bases at V and 2 bases at J, with 6 bases between the two ends. This CDR3 contains 14 residues. The CDR3 loop is CASSLQGNTGELFF. The CDR3 DNA reads as TGTGCCAGCAGCTTACAGGGAAACACCGGGGAGCTGTTTTTT.

The chain carries TRBV11-1 and TRBJ1-3; D is unclear. V was trimmed by 4 bases and J by 0 bases, leaving 10 bases between them. CDR1 is SGHAT and CDR2 is FQDESV in the germline V gene (reference sequence). This CDR3 is 15 amino acids long. The CDR3 reads CASSSGWGSGNTIYF. CDR3 in DNA: TGTGCCAGCAGCTCCGGCTGGGGCTCTGGAAACACCATATATTTT.

The genes are TRBV7-2 and TRBJ2-7; D is possibly TRBD1 (6 bases). Trimming shortened V by 5 bases and J by 3 bases, and 11 bases separated the two germline ends. Per the germline V gene, CDR1 is SGHTA and CDR2 is FQGNSA. There are 13 residues in the CDR3. CDR3 amino acids: CASSPPTGYEQYF. The CDR3, as DNA: TGTGCCAGCAGCCCGCCGACAGGCTACGAGCAGTACTTC. The variable domain in full, completed from reference TRBV7-2 and TRBJ2-7, reads GAGVSQSPSNKVTEKGKDVELRCDPISGHTALYWYRQSLGQGLEFLIYFQGNSAPDKSGLPSDRFSAERTGGSVSTLTIQRTQQEDSAVYLCASSPPTGYEQYFGPGTRLTVT.

In its sample, this clone is medium-sized. This rearrangement joins TRBV11-3 to TRBJ1-2, with D possibly TRBD1 on 5 matching bases. The CDR3 consists of 15 residues. V was pared by 5 bases and J by 4 bases, with 17 bases between. Germline CDR1 is SGHNT and CDR2 is YENEEA. The CDR3 nucleotides are TGTGCCAGCAGCCTATGGGGGGAGGCCCCCTATGGCTACACCTTC. This translates into CASSLWGEAPYGYTF.

In this sample, this clone turned up many times. The CDR3 loop is CASRGANEQFF. CDR3 DNA sequence: TGTGCCAGCAGGGGGGCCAATGAGCAGTTCTTC. The gene calls are TRBV6-7 and TRBJ2-1; possible D gene TRBD1, 6 bases. TRBV6-7 is classed as an ORF, of uncertain function. The CDR3 length is 11 residues. V was shortened by 6 bases and J by 6 bases, with 6 bases between the two germline ends.

The chain uses TRBV5-1 and TRBJ2-5; 12 bases are shared with TRBD2. The CDR3 is 15 amino acids. The germline CDR1 and CDR2 sequences are SGHRS and YFSETQ. Trimming took 6 bases from V and 2 from J; bases not matched to a gene: 5. The CDR3 spells CASTPTSGGQETQYF. In nucleotides, the CDR3 is TGCGCCAGCACCCCAACTAGCGGGGGGCAAGAGACCCAGTACTTC. The variable domain in full, completed from reference TRBV5-1 and TRBJ2-5, reads KAGVTQTPRYLIKTRGQQVTLSCSPISGHRSVSWYQQTPGQGLQFLFEYFSETQRNKGNFPGRFSGRQFSNSRSEMNVSTLELGDSALYLCASTPTSGGQETQYFGPGTRLLVL.

This clone showed up just a few times. This chain connects TRBV11-3 to TRBJ2-1, with 9 bases identical to TRBD1. J gave up 2 bases and V 5 bases, and 10 bases lay outside the gene matches. Looked up from germline, CDR1 is SGHNT and CDR2 is YENEEA. The CDR3 has 17 amino acids. The chain's CDR3 is CASSKNPGQGTYNEQFF. The CDR3 nucleotides read TGTGCCAGCAGCAAGAATCCGGGACAGGGTACCTACAATGAGCAGTTCTTC.

This clone has a handful of counts. The chain carries TRBV11-3 and TRBJ2-7; 12 positions agree with TRBD1. CDR1 and CDR2 from the germline V gene are SGHNT and YENEEA. The CDR3 loop spans 17 amino acids. V shed 2 bases, J shed 5 bases, and the junction held 10 bases outside the gene matches. Here the CDR3 DNA reads TGTGCCAGCAGCTTAATGGGGACAGGGGGCATTTACCACGAGCAGTACTTC. As protein: CASSLMGTGGIYHEQYF.

The chain employs TRBV6-8 and TRBJ1-4; perhaps TRBD1 as D (5 bases). Trimming pared 2 bases from V and 2 bases from J, leaving 12 bases between. Germline V gives CDR1 MNHGY, CDR2 SAAAGT. There are 16 residues in the CDR3. For the CDR3, the DNA is TGTGCCAGCAGTTACAGTCGACAGTACACTAATGAAAAACTGTTTTTT. Residues: CASSYSRQYTNEKLFF.

This clone is medium-sized. The chain employs TRBV28 and TRBJ1-2, with D perhaps TRBD1 (6 bases). The CDR3 has 13 residues. Germline values: CDR1 MDHEN, CDR2 SYDVKM. Trimming removed 8 bases from V and 0 bases from J, with 10 bases in between. In DNA, the CDR3 is TGTGCCAGCCTTACAGGGTCTAACTATGGCTACACCTTC. Encoded protein: CASLTGSNYGYTF.

This clone was observed once. J is TRBJ1-1 and V is TRBV23-1; D is uncertain. TRBV23-1 is sorted into the ORF group, with uncertain function. V lost 5 bases and J lost 4, with 11 bases in between. The CDR3 covers 13 residues. CDR3 coding DNA: TGCGCCAGCAGTTGGATGGAAGTCACTGAAGCTTTCTTT. Translation: CASSWMEVTEAFF.

This chain uses TRBV6-8 with TRBJ2-2; D tentatively reads TRBD1 or TRBD2 (5 bases each). Trimming removed 0 bases from V and 4 bases from J, with 12 bases in between. Germline V CDR1 and CDR2: MNHGY, SAAAGT. The CDR3 covers 16 residues. CDR3 amino acids: CASSYSRGAGTGELFF. The CDR3 DNA reads TGTGCCAGCAGTTACTCTCGGGGCGCGGGCACCGGGGAGCTGTTTTTT.

This clone was seen more than once but under ten times. The sequenced fragment ends 1 residue before the CDR3 boundary, so the rest is inferred from the germline J gene. This chain links TRBV10-3 with TRBJ2-7; 7 bases map to TRBD1. CDR3 length: 16 amino acids. V was clipped by 0 bases and J by 2 bases; unmatched bases: 7. Germline CDR1 and CDR2: ENHRY and SYGVKD. The CDR3 reads CAISESSQGDPYEQYF. The sequenced CDR3 bases are TGTGCCATCAGTGAGTCATCCCAGGGGGACCCCTACGAGCAGTAC.

In this sample, this clone turned up a few times. V gene TRBV11-3 combines with J gene TRBJ1-1; D possibly corresponds to TRBD1 (6 bases). Germline CDR1 and CDR2: SGHNT and YENEEA. The CDR3 loop spans 15 amino acids. V lost 3 bases and J lost 7, with 18 bases in between. The chain's CDR3 is CASSFGSGGGVEAFF. The CDR3 nucleotides are TGTGCCAGCAGCTTTGGTTCTGGGGGGGGCGTTGAAGCTTTCTTT.

The chain combines TRBV9 with TRBJ2-2; no reliable D call. Germline-derived CDR1 and CDR2 are SGDLS and YYNGEE. This CDR3 is built from 15 residues. The V gene lost 0 bases and the J gene lost 0 bases, with 6 bases spanning the gap. The DNA of the CDR3 is TGTGCCAGCAGCGTAGGAAGTTCGAACACCGGGGAGCTGTTTTTT. Protein: CASSVGSSNTGELFF.

The chain links TRBV5-1 to TRBJ1-1; tentative D call: TRBD1 (5 bases). The CDR3 covers 14 residues. The germline V and J ends were trimmed by 4 bases and 0 bases, with 10 bases remaining between them. Germline lookup yields CDR1 SGHRS and CDR2 YFSETQ. The CDR3 reads CASSASTVNTEAFF. The CDR3 region has the DNA TGCGCCAGCAGCGCCTCGACAGTGAACACTGAAGCTTTCTTT.

This clone was counted between two and nine times. The rearrangement links TRBV6-8 to TRBJ1-3; D is undetermined. V lost 6 bases and J 0 bases, leaving 9 bases between the germline ends. CDR1 is MNHGY, CDR2 SAAAGT, per germline. This CDR3 comprises 14 residues. The CDR3 DNA is TGTGCCAGCAGACCCCTGGGCTCTGGAAACACCATATATTTT. Amino acids: CASRPLGSGNTIYF.

In this sample, this clone turned up a few times. The rearrangement joins TRBV25-1 to TRBJ2-5; 7 bases map to TRBD2. With V trimmed by 4 bases and J by 5 bases, 16 bases remained unmatched. Germline CDR1 reads MGHDK; CDR2 reads SYGVNS. The length of the CDR3 is 17 residues. The CDR3 protein is CASSAPPGLPSGETQYF. The DNA of the CDR3 is TGTGCCAGCAGTGCGCCCCCGGGACTACCAAGTGGGGAGACCCAGTACTTC.

The rearrangement joins TRBV29-1 to TRBJ1-5, with D uncertain. V shed 7 bases and J shed 4 bases, with 11 bases lying between them. This CDR3 is built from 12 residues. CDR1 is SQVTM, CDR2 ANQGSEA, per germline. The DNA for the CDR3 is TGCAGCGCCCGAAGAGGGAATCAGCCCCAGCATTTT. This encodes CSARRGNQPQHF. The complete variable domain, with remaining parts taken from reference TRBV29-1 and TRBJ1-5, reads SAVISQKPSRDICQRGTSLTIQCQVDSQVTMMFWYRQQPGQSLTLIATANQGSEATYESGFVIDKFPISRPNLTFSTLTVSNMSPEDSSIYLCSARRGNQPQHFGDGTRLSIL.

V is TRBV18 and J is TRBJ2-7; 8 bases map to TRBD1. Germline V gene lookup returns CDR1 KGHSH and CDR2 LQKENI. The CDR3 spans 15 residues. The junction had 10 bases not matched to a gene; V was cut back by 6 bases and J by 3 bases. The CDR3 nucleotides are TGTGCCAGCTCCCGAGGACAGGGTGCCCTCTACGAGCAGTACTTC. Translated, it gives CASSRGQGALYEQYF.

This clone was counted between two and nine times. The CDR3, as DNA: TGTGCCAGCGGTCGGGAAATAGCCAAAAACATTCAGTACTTC. It encodes CASGREIAKNIQYF. V is TRBV6-8 and J is TRBJ2-4; maybe TRBD2 (5 bases). CDR1 and CDR2 (germline): MNHGY, SAAAGT. This CDR3 spans 14 amino acids. V was trimmed by 8 bases and J by 0 bases, leaving 11 bases between them.

The V call is TRBV18, the J call TRBJ1-1; D unclear. This CDR3 is built from 13 residues. V was pared by 2 bases and J by 2 bases, with 6 bases between. CDR1 is KGHSH and CDR2 is LQKENI in the germline V gene. The CDR3, as DNA: TGTGCCAGCTCACCAGGGCTAAACACTGAAGCTTTCTTT. It encodes CASSPGLNTEAFF. Full variable domain (outside the CDR3, taken from reference TRBV18 and TRBJ1-1): NAGVMQNPRHLVRRRGQEARLRCSPMKGHSHVYWYRQLPEEGLKFMVYLQKENIIDESGMPKERFSAEFPKEGPSILRIQQVVRGDSAAYFCASSPGLNTEAFFGQGTRLTVV.

By its share, this clone is medium-sized. The chain is built from TRBV6-8 and TRBJ2-7, with D unresolved. Trimming removed 0 bases from V and 4 bases from J, with 7 bases in between. The CDR3 is 13 amino acids. CDR1 MNHGY and CDR2 SAAAGT come from the germline V gene. CDR3 nucleotide sequence: TGTGCCAGCAGTTACTCGATTGAGTACGAGCAGTACTTC. It translates to CASSYSIEYEQYF.

This clone was counted a few times. The chain is built from TRBV6-8 and TRBJ2-5; 7 bases are shared with TRBD1. V trimming: 7 bases; J trimming: 5 bases; junction bases outside the gene matches: 7. The CDR3 has 13 amino acids. Germline V gene sequence: CDR1 MNHGY, CDR2 SAAAGT. The CDR3 loop reads CASTLTGMETQYF. DNA for the CDR3: TGTGCCAGCACCCTGACAGGGATGGAGACCCAGTACTTC.

The rearrangement joins TRBV11-3 to TRBJ2-1; tentative D call: TRBD2 (6 bases). The CDR3 is made up of 14 amino acids. V was clipped by 3 bases and J by 9 bases, with 15 bases between them. Germline assignment: CDR1 SGHNT and CDR2 YENEEA. This CDR3 reads CASSFKTSAGEQFF. The CDR3 DNA reads as TGTGCCAGCAGCTTCAAGACTAGTGCGGGTGAGCAGTTCTTC. Drawing the rest from reference TRBV11-3 and TRBJ2-1, the complete variable domain is EAGVVQSPRYKIIEKKQPVAFWCNPISGHNTLYWYLQNLGQGPELLIRYENEEAVDDSQLPKDRFSAERLKGVDSTLKIQPAELGDSAVYLCASSFKTSAGEQFFGPGTRLTVL.

The sample holds a few counts of this clone. The chain carries TRBV7-6 and TRBJ1-6; possible D gene TRBD1, 5 bases. In germline, CDR1 is SGHVS, CDR2 FNYEAQ. The V end was cut by 4 bases, the J end by 8 bases, with 12 bases between. The CDR3 is made up of 14 amino acids. The CDR3 DNA sequence: TGTGCCAGCAGCTCCTGGGGGGGGTATTCACCCCTCCACTTT. Translated, it gives CASSSWGGYSPLHF.

This sequence joins TRBV30 and TRBJ2-5; D might be TRBD2 (6 bases). The CDR3 sequence is 14 residues long. Germline CDR1 reads GTSNPN; CDR2 reads SVGIG (reference sequence). V lost 2 bases, J lost 1 base, and 11 bases lay in between. Here the CDR3 DNA reads TGTGCCTGGAGTCCGGGAGTGGTCCAAGAGACCCAGTACTTC. This encodes CAWSPGVVQETQYF.

Sample share makes this clone medium-sized (0.01 to 0.1%). This chain connects TRBV9 to TRBJ1-2, with 8 bases that match TRBD1. The J segment lost 0 bases and the V segment lost 5 bases, leaving 3 bases of the junction unmatched. This CDR3 spans 14 amino acids. Per the germline V gene, CDR1 is SGDLS and CDR2 is YYNGEE. CDR3 nucleotide sequence: TGTGCCAGCAGATCGACAGGGGCTAACTATGGCTACACCTTC. Encoded protein: CASRSTGANYGYTF.

This clone was detected only a few times. The V call is TRBV18, the J call TRBJ2-3, with D possibly TRBD2 on 5 matching bases. Trimming took off 0 bases at V and 2 bases at J, with 6 bases between the two ends. CDR3 length: 14 amino acids. Per the germline V gene, CDR1 is KGHSH and CDR2 is LQKENI. The CDR3 DNA reads TGTGCCAGCTCACCACCGACTACCACAGATACGCAGTATTTT. Protein product: CASSPPTTTDTQYF.

The V and J genes are TRBV9 and TRBJ1-4; D uncertain. Germline loops: CDR1 SGDLS, CDR2 YYNGEE. This CDR3 has 14 residues. V was cut by 5 bases and J by 7 bases, with 15 bases left in between. This CDR3 is CASRIDAGGEKLFF. The DNA of the CDR3 is TGTGCCAGCAGGATAGACGCGGGTGGTGAAAAACTGTTTTTT.

In its sample, this clone was seen a few times. This sequence joins TRBV6-4 and TRBJ1-1; weak D call: TRBD1 (6 bases). Germline CDR1 and CDR2: MRHNA and SNTAGT. The germline V and J ends were trimmed by 5 bases and 4 bases, with 17 bases remaining between them. The CDR3 is 15 residues long. The CDR3 reads CASSRDIGGVTEAFF. CDR3 sequence (DNA): TGTGCCAGCAGTAGGGACATTGGGGGAGTCACTGAAGCTTTCTTT.

This clone occurred a few times. The rearrangement joins TRBV7-5 to TRBJ2-2; the table gives TRBD1 as D, unverified against the DNA. TRBV7-5 is reported as a pseudogene. The CDR3 spans 15 residues. The CDR3 region has the DNA TGTGCCAGCAGCCCGGATGGGACAGGGGCCGGGGAGCTGTTTTTT. Translating it yields CASSPDGTGAGELFF.